These 20 T cell receptor beta chains were all obtained from the same sample, sequenced in a study of blood T cell repertoires in COVID-19. Using immunoSEQ multiplex PCR, the repertoire was profiled, and TCRdb retains in-frame clones only, with some absent. The sample shows 160,000 or so clones, 70% to 90% of them seen only once. Sequenced sample: peripheral blood. These receptors originate from a human donor in a cohort sampled during active COVID-19.

The gene calls are TRBV6-6 and TRBJ1-2; 8 positions agree with TRBD1. This CDR3 has 13 residues. Trimming removed 7 bases from V and 8 bases from J; junction bases left unmatched: 9. Germline values: CDR1 MNHNY, CDR2 SVGAGI (reference sequence). CDR3 DNA: TGTGCCAGCATGCCCGACAGGGGCTACGGCTACACCTTC. Translating gives CASMPDRGYGYTF.

The V call is TRBV7-6, the J call TRBJ2-7, with a possible D match to TRBD1 (6 bases). Deletions cut 4 bases from V and 1 base from J, with 11 bases between. The CDR3 runs to 14 residues. Germline V gene lookup returns CDR1 SGHVS and CDR2 FNYEAQ. DNA for the CDR3: TGTGCCAGCAGCTCAGGGGACCGATCCTACGAGCAGTACTTC. It is translated as CASSSGDRSYEQYF.

V is TRBV21-1 and J is TRBJ2-1; the table names TRBD1, a call not compared with the DNA. TRBV21-1 is designated a pseudogene. This CDR3 comprises 20 residues. In DNA form, the CDR3 reads TGTGCCAGCTCCTTCAGGCAGTTTCGCTTTGCAAGGACAGAATACAATGAGCAGTTCTTC. This gives the protein CASSFRQFRFARTEYNEQFF.

The V call is TRBV7-8, the J call TRBJ2-3; possible D gene TRBD1, 5 bases. Germline V gives CDR1 SGHVS, CDR2 FQNEAQ. This CDR3 has 15 residues. V was clipped by 4 bases and J by 4 bases, with 15 bases between them. CDR3 sequence: CASSSWGQGPDTQYF. The CDR3 DNA sequence: TGTGCCAGCAGCTCATGGGGTCAGGGTCCAGATACGCAGTATTTT.

This chain links TRBV10-3 with TRBJ1-2; TRBD1 is a possible D gene (5 bases). The germline gives CDR1 ENHRY, CDR2 SYGVKD. CDR3 size: 13 residues. V was trimmed by 4 bases and J by 2 bases, leaving 8 bases between them. This chain's CDR3 is CAISGRGNYGYTF. In DNA form, the CDR3 reads TGTGCCATCAGTGGGAGGGGCAACTATGGCTACACCTTC.

This chain links TRBV7-3 with TRBJ2-1, with 11 positions matching TRBD2. Germline-derived CDR1 and CDR2 are SGHTA and FQGTGA. V gave up 2 bases and J gave up 2 bases; unmatched junction bases: 11. CDR3 length: 19 residues. As DNA, the CDR3 is TGTGCCAGCAGCTTAGTATTAGCGGGAGGGCCAGGTACCTACAATGAGCAGTTCTTC. This sequence encodes CASSLVLAGGPGTYNEQFF.

The chain uses TRBV11-2 and TRBJ2-1; TRBD2 is a possible D gene (5 bases). The CDR3 runs to 12 residues. V was cut by 3 bases and J by 7 bases, with 7 bases left in between. The germline V gene encodes CDR1 SGHAT and CDR2 FQNNGV. As DNA, the CDR3 is TGTGCCAGCAGCTTGAGGGATAATGAGCAGTTCTTC. It codes for CASSLRDNEQFF.

The rearrangement joins TRBV11-3 to TRBJ2-3; D might be TRBD1 (5 bases). Germline V gene sequence: CDR1 SGHNT, CDR2 YENEEA. The CDR3 contains 13 residues. Trimming left V 5 bases short and J 4 bases short, with 10 bases between. The CDR3 here is CASSGRVADTQYF. The CDR3, as DNA: TGTGCCAGCAGCGGCAGGGTGGCAGATACGCAGTATTTT.

This clone is a singleton in its sample. The chain carries TRBV6-2 or TRBV6-3 and TRBJ2-5; 11 bases are a match to TRBD2. CDR1 MNHEY and CDR2 SVGEGT come from the germline V gene. The CDR3 covers 16 residues. V trimming: 5 bases; J trimming: 5 bases; junction bases outside the gene matches: 10. CDR3 region: CASSHPGLADVETQYF. CDR3 sequence (DNA): TGTGCCAGCAGTCATCCGGGACTAGCGGACGTGGAGACCCAGTACTTC.

The chain has TRBV5-4 and TRBJ2-5; 13 bases fit TRBD2. The germline V gene has CDR1 SGHNT and CDR2 YYREEE (reference sequence). V was clipped by 4 bases and J by 2 bases; unmatched bases: 5. CDR3 size: 16 residues. CDR3 DNA: TGTGCCAGCAGCGCCGGGACTAGCGGGGTTCAAGAGACCCAGTACTTC. It codes for CASSAGTSGVQETQYF.

The chain recombines TRBV5-6 with TRBJ2-3, with 12 bases that match TRBD2. From germline, CDR1 is SGHDT and CDR2 YYEEEE. The CDR3 contains 16 residues. V trimming: 2 bases; J trimming: 4 bases; junction bases outside the gene matches: 5. The CDR3 DNA reads as TGTGCCAGCAGCTTAGAACTAGCGGGAGGTCCAGATACGCAGTATTTT. It specifies CASSLELAGGPDTQYF.

The CDR3 sequence is CASSLRNYGYTF. The DNA for the CDR3 is TGTGCCAGCAGTCTCCGGAACTATGGCTACACCTTC. The chain uses TRBV6-6 and TRBJ1-2; D is uncertain. Germline V gene lookup returns CDR1 MNHNY and CDR2 SVGAGI (reference sequence). V shed 5 bases and J shed 2 bases, with 6 bases lying between them. This CDR3 comprises 12 residues.

The chain has TRBV14 and TRBJ2-2; 8 nucleotides agree with TRBD1. Germline V gives CDR1 SGHDN, CDR2 FVKESK. CDR3 length equals 17 residues. V lost 0 bases and J lost 1; bases outside the gene matches: 4. CDR3 sequence: CASSQDLGTGNTGELFF. Here the CDR3 DNA reads TGTGCCAGCAGCCAAGATTTGGGGACAGGGAACACCGGGGAGCTGTTTTTT. Supplemented by reference TRBV14 and TRBJ2-2, the full variable domain reads EAGVTQFPSHSVIEKGQTVTLRCDPISGHDNLYWYRRVMGKEIKFLLHFVKESKQDESGMPNNRFLAERTGGTYSTLKVQPAELEDSGVYFCASSQDLGTGNTGELFFGEGSRLTVL.

This chain connects TRBV6-2 or TRBV6-3 to TRBJ2-5; no reliable D call. Trimming took off 6 bases at V and 7 bases at J, with 9 bases between the two ends. Looked up from germline, CDR1 is MNHEY and CDR2 is SVGEGT. This CDR3 is built from 11 residues. The DNA for the CDR3 is TGTGCCAGCAGCCCACGAGGGACCCAGTACTTC. Its protein is CASSPRGTQYF.

The chain links TRBV4-3 to TRBJ1-2, with D maybe TRBD1 (6 bases). The V gene lost 0 bases and the J gene lost 0 bases, with 17 bases spanning the gap. The CDR3 has 18 residues. Germline V CDR1 and CDR2: LGHNA, YSLEER. CDR3 coding DNA: TGCGCCAGCAGCCAAGATGGGGGACAAACCCTCTCTAACTATGGCTACACCTTC. Protein sequence: CASSQDGGQTLSNYGYTF.

The rearrangement joins TRBV6-2 or TRBV6-3 to TRBJ1-1; D is perhaps TRBD1 (5 bases). V was shortened by 4 bases and J by 2 bases, with 11 bases between the two germline ends. This CDR3 has 14 amino acids. CDR1 and CDR2 (germline): MNHEY, SVGEGT. The CDR3 reads CASSFPTENTEAFF. The CDR3 DNA follows: TGTGCCAGCAGTTTCCCGACAGAAAACACTGAAGCTTTCTTT.

The chain uses TRBV6-1 and TRBJ2-1; TRBD1 is a possible D gene (5 bases). V dropped 2 bases and J dropped 8 bases, with 19 bases sitting between them. Germline CDR1 reads MNHNS; CDR2 reads SASEGT. The CDR3 length is 16 residues. The CDR3 nucleotides are TGTGCCAGCAGTGAAACCGGGTCCCAGTGGGGCTATGAGCAGTTCTTC. It codes for CASSETGSQWGYEQFF.

The chain employs TRBV4-1 and TRBJ2-7; TRBD1 matches at 8 bases. With V trimmed by 4 bases and J by 2 bases, 4 bases remained unmatched. The CDR3 spans 14 residues. CDR1 and CDR2 (germline): MGHRA, YSYEKL. CDR3 nucleotide sequence: TGCGCCAGCAGCCCCCGGGACAGGCCCTACGAGCAGTACTTC. Protein: CASSPRDRPYEQYF.

V gene TRBV4-1 combines with J gene TRBJ1-5; TRBD1 matches 11 bases. The CDR3 runs to 21 residues. CDR1 and CDR2 from the germline V gene are MGHRA and YSYEKL. The V and J ends lost 0 bases and 0 bases, in that order; junction bases with no gene match: 13. This CDR3 is CASSQDAGTGQGAYSNQPQHF. CDR3 DNA: TGCGCCAGCAGCCAAGATGCAGGAACAGGACAGGGGGCGTATAGCAATCAGCCCCAGCATTTT.

The chain couples TRBV30 to TRBJ1-1; D remains unclear. V was trimmed by 8 bases and J by 5 bases, leaving 18 bases between them. There are 13 residues in the CDR3. CDR1 is GTSNPN, CDR2 SVGIG, per germline (reference sequence). The CDR3 region is CAKITAPGTEAFF. The CDR3 bases are TGTGCCAAAATTACAGCCCCGGGGACTGAAGCTTTCTTT.